The T cell receptor (beta chain) described here comes from a study of a mutant IDH1 vaccine in newly diagnosed glioma. Overall study: It was radiotherapy, temozolomide, or both that patients received previously, with most receiving both.

Whole-study results and caveats: Evidence of vaccine-induced immune responses was documented in roughly 93% of patients. Top-clonotype changes in peripheral T cells seemed unrelated to pseudoprogression.

Here immunoSEQ multiplex PCR was the method, and the copy in TCRdb shows in-frame clones only, minus some. The table has about 100,000 clones, 80% seen once; the top ten hold roughly 6.9%. The CDR3 consists of 20 residues. The ends lost 0 bases at V and 0 bases at J; junction bases unmatched: 12. Germline CDR1 and CDR2: LNHNV and YYDKDF (reference sequence). Time point denoted: baseline, week 1 (first vaccination visit). Treatment: pre-vaccination baseline after standard-of-care therapy. New IDH1-mutant, ATRX-lost WHO grade 3 or 4 astrocytomas occurred in donors. This clone was detected a few times. The antigen is unknown.

The source was PBMCs, collected from a glioma patient treated with radiotherapy, temozolomide or both. The V call is TRBV15, the J call TRBJ1-5; 9 nucleotides line up with TRBD1. This TCR was recovered from a man in his forties with glioma. The DNA for the CDR3 is TGTGCCACCAGCAGAGATCAGGGACAGGGTGGCGAGTATAGCAATCAGCCCCAGCATTTT. This codes for CATSRDQGQGGEYSNQPQHF. The full variable domain, in which reference TRBV15 and TRBJ1-5 provide the parts outside the CDR3, is DAMVIQNPRYQVTQFGKPVTLSCSQTLNHNVMYWYQQKSSQAPKLLFHYYDKDFNNEADTPDNFQSRRPNTSFCFLDIRSPGLGDTAMYLCATSRDQGQGGEYSNQPQHFGDGTRLSIL.